Each of the 8 T cell receptor beta chains below was sequenced from the same sample in a study of blood T cell repertoires in COVID-19. Assay: immunoSEQ multiplex PCR; the TCRdb copy retains only in-frame clones and omits some. The table lists 140,000 to 150,000 clones, roughly 80% of them singletons. The sequencing input was peripheral blood. The receptors were sampled from a human donor with acute or convalescent COVID-19. The donor label of this sample is uncertain.

The genes are TRBV4-2 and TRBJ1-6; no definite D call. Germline-derived CDR1 and CDR2 are LGHNA and YNFKEQ. CDR3 length equals 16 residues. Deletions cut 1 base from V and 6 bases from J, with 13 bases between. This chain's CDR3 is CASSQAMEGRNSPLHF. The CDR3 DNA reads TGTGCCAGCAGCCAAGCAATGGAGGGCCGTAATTCACCCCTCCACTTT.

This clone turned up a few times. The V call is TRBV10-3, the J call TRBJ1-2, with D perhaps matching TRBD1 (6 bases). In germline, CDR1 is ENHRY, CDR2 SYGVKD. V was clipped by 5 bases and J by 2 bases, with 12 bases between them. This CDR3 has 14 residues. CDR3 coding DNA: TGTGCCATCAGTCCCAGAACAGGGAACTATGGCTACACCTTC. This translates into CAISPRTGNYGYTF.

This rearrangement joins TRBV27 to TRBJ1-5; TRBD1 is a possible D gene (6 bases). Germline loops: CDR1 MNHEY, CDR2 SMNVEV (reference sequence). CDR3 length equals 14 residues. Trimming removed 6 bases from V and 7 bases from J, with 16 bases in between. This chain's CDR3 is CASRPTGFLQPQHF. The CDR3 DNA reads TGTGCCAGCAGACCTACAGGGTTCTTGCAGCCCCAGCATTTT.

The V and J genes are TRBV7-9 and TRBJ2-1; tentative D call: TRBD1 (6 bases). V lost 5 bases to trimming and J lost 0 bases, with 14 bases between them. The CDR3 totals 16 residues. Germline V gene lookup returns CDR1 SEHNR and CDR2 FQNEAQ (reference sequence). The CDR3 loop is CASSRTGISSYNEQFF. CDR3 nucleotides: TGTGCCAGCAGCCGAACAGGGATTAGCTCCTACAATGAGCAGTTCTTC.

The rearrangement links TRBV29-1 to TRBJ1-2, with D maybe TRBD1 (6 bases). Germline V CDR1 and CDR2: SQVTM, ANQGSEA. V lost 7 bases and J lost 3, with 9 bases in between. The CDR3 has 11 residues. CDR3 coding DNA: TGCAGCGCTGGACAGTACTATGGCTACACCTTC. Amino acids: CSAGQYYGYTF.

The chain couples TRBV4-1 to TRBJ1-1, with D perhaps TRBD1 (5 bases). The germline gives CDR1 MGHRA, CDR2 YSYEKL. Trimming removed 3 bases from V and 4 bases from J, with 9 bases in between. There are 13 residues in the CDR3. The CDR3 reads CASSHGGGTEAFF. CDR3 nucleotides: TGCGCCAGCAGCCACGGGGGGGGCACTGAAGCTTTCTTT.

This clone was counted a few times. The V and J genes are TRBV27 and TRBJ2-2; possibly TRBD2 for D (6 bases). The CDR3 is made up of 12 amino acids. V dropped 6 bases and J dropped 8 bases, with 10 bases sitting between them. Germline V lookup: CDR1 MNHEY, CDR2 SMNVEV (reference sequence). The CDR3 DNA reads as TGTGCCAGCAGCATGGGGAGGGGGGAGCTGTTTTTT. This codes for CASSMGRGELFF.

V is TRBV11-3 and J is TRBJ1-1; 7 bases are shared with TRBD1. The V gene's germline CDR1 is SGHNT and CDR2 YENEEA. CDR3 length: 12 amino acids. V dropped 5 bases and J dropped 9; count of bases not matched to a gene: 6. CDR3 protein: CASSPGTDKAFF. The CDR3 nucleotides are TGTGCCAGCAGCCCCGGGACAGACAAAGCTTTCTTT.